This T cell receptor (beta chain) was captured by sequencing in a study of shared clonotypes between healthy human individuals. Generated by immunoSEQ multiplex PCR, the TCRdb table keeps only in-frame clones and is missing some. The sample carries some 700,000 clones, roughly 88% recorded once. The germline gives CDR1 MNHEY, CDR2 SMNVEV (reference sequence). V lost 5 bases and J 4 bases, leaving 14 bases between the germline ends. CDR3 size: 14 residues. The sample taken for sequencing was memory CD8+ T cells from PBMCs. Regarding subset: CD45RO+ cells pooled with CCR7-negative TemRA cells. The V and J genes are TRBV27 and TRBJ1-1, with D possibly being TRBD1 (5 bases). The source of this sequence is a man aged 18 to 35 in good health. Some clones in this sample may be carry-over from other donors' samples. CDR3 coding DNA: TGTGCCAGCAGTCGGGTGGGGGGAAGCACTGAAGCTTTCTTT. This gives the protein CASSRVGGSTEAFF.